This T cell receptor (beta chain) comes out of a study of response to subunit inactivated influenza vaccine. Germline lookup yields CDR1 SQVTM and CDR2 ANQGSEA. The CDR3 is made up of 13 amino acids. Unmatched junction bases numbered 7, after V lost 4 bases and J lost 6 bases. This clonotype has ten or more counts. The antigen is undetermined. TCRdb processed the RT-PCR reads anew with MiXCR; each CDR3 protein has one entry. The sample has fewer than 600,000 distinct CDR3 sequences, about 7.2% seen once. Overall study findings and caveats: The study's authors posited that every seasonal influenza vaccination enlists few new T cells.

This TCR came from a man aged 50 to 69 who received an inactivated influenza vaccine. The rearrangement joins TRBV29-1 to TRBJ2-7; 9 bases match TRBD1. Material: PBMCs from blood, obtained roughly 24 months after vaccination. CDR3 region: CSVATGTGSEQYF. As DNA, the CDR3 is TGCAGCGTTGCGACCGGGACAGGGAGCGAGCAGTACTTC.